This T cell receptor beta chain is from a study of T cells in placental villitis. The CDR3 length is 14 residues. The V segment lost 1 base and the J segment 3 bases; nucleotides outside the gene matches: 0. The germline CDR1 and CDR2 sequences are SGHDT and YYEEEE. This was the immunoSEQ v4 assay. The table came from immunoSEQ multiplex PCR; TCRdb's copy has only in-frame clones and leaves some out. The repertoire holds 2,000 to 2,500 clones, with 82% as singletons. The sequenced sample consisted of placental tissue containing maternal and fetal cells. The J gene is TRBJ1-4, the V gene TRBV5-6; 7 nucleotides align to TRBD1. The TCR sequence derives from a human patient with infectious villitis; the placental T cells may come from both mother and fetus. CDR3 in DNA: TGTGCCAGCAGCTTGAGGGGGCCTAATGAAAAACTGTTTTTT. It yields the protein CASSLRGPNEKLFF.